This T cell receptor beta chain comes out of a study of blood T cell repertoires in COVID-19. Data came from immunoSEQ multiplex PCR; TCRdb stores just in-frame clones and leaves some out. The sample has 250,000 to 300,000 clones, approximately 90% seen once. Per germline, CDR1 MNHEY and CDR2 SVGAGI. The length of the CDR3 is 16 residues. Trimming removed 2 bases from V and 2 bases from J, with 14 bases in between. The sample was PBMCs or T cells enriched from blood (not recorded which). The chain is built from TRBV6-5 and TRBJ2-3; D remains unclear. The receptor was isolated from a human donor in a cohort exposed to, infected with or recovered from COVID-19 (not recorded which). The donor label of this sample is uncertain. In nucleotides, the CDR3 is TGTGCCAGCAGTTACATTAGCTTCGATTTCACAGATACGCAGTATTTT. Protein: CASSYISFDFTDTQYF.